This T cell receptor beta chain was recorded in a study of PD-1 blockade in classical Hodgkin lymphoma. About the research overall: The patients were dosed with nivolumab 3 mg/kg, infused intravenously every 2 weeks. Study outcomes and limitations: Compared with baseline, CD4+ but not CD8+ TCR diversity had risen significantly by C4D1.

Turning to this clone: Its target is not known.

Looked up from germline, CDR1 is MDHEN and CDR2 is SYDVKM. The CDR3 runs to 14 residues. Trimming stripped 4 bases from V and 7 bases from J, with 13 bases between. Profiled with immunoSEQ multiplex PCR; TCRdb holds only in-frame clones, not every one. This sample has 90,000 to 95,000 clones, with roughly 89% found just once. All patients relapsed after autologous stem cell transplantation, and brentuximab vedotin exposure varied. Relapsed/refractory classical Hodgkin lymphoma patients had complete, partial or progressive responses. The chain employs TRBV28 and TRBJ2-2, with D perhaps TRBD2 (5 bases). The input for sequencing was peripheral blood mononuclear cells (PBMCs), taken before the second cycle of nivolumab. The sequence was collected from a human donor with classical Hodgkin lymphoma. In DNA form, the CDR3 reads TGTGCCAGCAGTTCCCCTGCCGAGGGCGGGGAGCTGTTTTTT. Translated: CASSSPAEGGELFF.